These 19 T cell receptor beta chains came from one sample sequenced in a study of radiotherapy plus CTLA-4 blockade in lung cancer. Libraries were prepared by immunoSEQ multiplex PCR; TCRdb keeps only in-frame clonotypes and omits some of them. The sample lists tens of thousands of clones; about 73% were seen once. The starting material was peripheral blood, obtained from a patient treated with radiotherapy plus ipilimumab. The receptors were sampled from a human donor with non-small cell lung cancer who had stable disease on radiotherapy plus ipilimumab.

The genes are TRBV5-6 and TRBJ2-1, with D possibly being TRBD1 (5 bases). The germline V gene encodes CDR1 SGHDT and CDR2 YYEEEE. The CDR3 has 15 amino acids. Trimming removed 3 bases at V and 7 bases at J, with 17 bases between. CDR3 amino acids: CASSSLGLDGNEQFF. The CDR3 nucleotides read TGTGCCAGCAGCTCGCTGGGGCTGGACGGGAATGAGCAGTTCTTC.

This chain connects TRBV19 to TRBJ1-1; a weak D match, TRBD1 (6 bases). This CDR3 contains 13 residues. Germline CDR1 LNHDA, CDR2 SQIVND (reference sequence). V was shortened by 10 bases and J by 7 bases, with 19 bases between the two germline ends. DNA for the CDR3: TGTGCCACCACCCCCGGGACACCGAATGAAGCTTTCTTT. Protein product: CATTPGTPNEAFF.

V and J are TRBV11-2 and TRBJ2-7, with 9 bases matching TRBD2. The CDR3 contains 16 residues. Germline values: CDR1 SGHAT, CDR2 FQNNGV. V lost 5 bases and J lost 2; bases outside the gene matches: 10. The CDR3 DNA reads TGTGCCAGCAGCCCTGGCCCGGCTAGCGGGACCTACGAGCAGTACTTC. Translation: CASSPGPASGTYEQYF.

The CDR3 coding sequence is TGTGCCAGCAGCTTAAGGGAGGATGAAAAACTGTTTTTT. Protein product: CASSLREDEKLFF. This rearrangement joins TRBV7-9 to TRBJ1-4, with D uncertain. Germline CDR1 is SEHNR and CDR2 is FQNEAQ (reference sequence). The CDR3 is 13 amino acids. V was clipped by 2 bases and J by 6 bases, with 7 bases between them.

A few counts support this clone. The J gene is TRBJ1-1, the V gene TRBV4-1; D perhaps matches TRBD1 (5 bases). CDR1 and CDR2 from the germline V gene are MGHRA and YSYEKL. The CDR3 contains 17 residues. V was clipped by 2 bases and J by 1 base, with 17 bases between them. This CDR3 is CASSQTIVRGPNTEAFF. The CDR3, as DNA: TGCGCCAGCAGCCAAACAATTGTGAGGGGACCGAACACTGAAGCTTTCTTT.

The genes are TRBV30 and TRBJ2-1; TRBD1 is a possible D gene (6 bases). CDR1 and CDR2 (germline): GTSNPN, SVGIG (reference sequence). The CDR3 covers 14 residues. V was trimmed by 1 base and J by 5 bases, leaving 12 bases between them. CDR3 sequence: CAWSAGVSNNEQFF. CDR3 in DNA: TGTGCCTGGAGTGCAGGGGTGAGTAACAATGAGCAGTTCTTC.

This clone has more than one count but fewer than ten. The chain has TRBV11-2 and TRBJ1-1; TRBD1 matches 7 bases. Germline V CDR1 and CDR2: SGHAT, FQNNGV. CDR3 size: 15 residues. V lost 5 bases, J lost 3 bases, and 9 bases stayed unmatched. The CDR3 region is CASSKRPGTDTEAFF. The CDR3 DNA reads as TGTGCCAGCAGCAAACGACCCGGGACAGACACTGAAGCTTTCTTT.

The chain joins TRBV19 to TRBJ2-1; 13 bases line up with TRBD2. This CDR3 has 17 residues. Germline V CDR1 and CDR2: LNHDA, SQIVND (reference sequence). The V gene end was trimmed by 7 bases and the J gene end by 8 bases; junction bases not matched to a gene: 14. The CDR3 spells CASNFGLAGEGRDEQFF. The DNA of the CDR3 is TGTGCCAGTAATTTCGGACTAGCGGGAGAAGGTAGGGATGAGCAGTTCTTC. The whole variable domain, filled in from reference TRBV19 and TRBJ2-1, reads DGGITQSPKYLFRKEGQNVTLSCEQNLNHDAMYWYRQDPGQGLRLIYYSQIVNDFQKGDIAEGYSVSREKKESFPLTVTSAQKNPTAFYLCASNFGLAGEGRDEQFFGPGTRLTVL.

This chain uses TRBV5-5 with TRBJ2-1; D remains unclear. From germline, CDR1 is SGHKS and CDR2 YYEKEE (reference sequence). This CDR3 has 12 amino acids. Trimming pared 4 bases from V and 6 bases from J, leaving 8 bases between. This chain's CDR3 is CASSPLTNEQFF. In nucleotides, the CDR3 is TGTGCCAGCAGCCCCCTAACCAATGAGCAGTTCTTC.

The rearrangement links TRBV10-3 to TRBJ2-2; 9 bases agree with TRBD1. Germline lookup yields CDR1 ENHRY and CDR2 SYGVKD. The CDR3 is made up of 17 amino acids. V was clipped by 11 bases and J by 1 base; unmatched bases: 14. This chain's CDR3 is CAPTRTGAIQNTGELFF. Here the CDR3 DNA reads TGTGCCCCCACGCGGACAGGGGCTATACAGAACACCGGGGAGCTGTTTTTT.

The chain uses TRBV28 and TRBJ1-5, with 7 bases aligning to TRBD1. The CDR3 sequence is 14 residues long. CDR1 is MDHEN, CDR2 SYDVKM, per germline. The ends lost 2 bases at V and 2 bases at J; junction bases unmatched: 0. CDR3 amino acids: CASSLTGGNQPQHF. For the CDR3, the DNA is TGTGCCAGCAGTTTAACAGGGGGCAATCAGCCCCAGCATTTT. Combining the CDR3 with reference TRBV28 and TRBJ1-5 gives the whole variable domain DVKVTQSSRYLVKRTGEKVFLECVQDMDHENMFWYRQDPGLGLRLIYFSYDVKMKEKGDIPEGYSVSREKKERFSLILESASTNQTSMYLCASSLTGGNQPQHFGDGTRLSIL.

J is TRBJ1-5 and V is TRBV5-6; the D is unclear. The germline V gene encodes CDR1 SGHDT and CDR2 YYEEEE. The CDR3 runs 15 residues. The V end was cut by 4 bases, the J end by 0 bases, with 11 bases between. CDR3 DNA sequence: TGTGCCAGCAGCCTGGGTCGGGTTAGCAATCAGCCCCAGCATTTT. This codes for CASSLGRVSNQPQHF.

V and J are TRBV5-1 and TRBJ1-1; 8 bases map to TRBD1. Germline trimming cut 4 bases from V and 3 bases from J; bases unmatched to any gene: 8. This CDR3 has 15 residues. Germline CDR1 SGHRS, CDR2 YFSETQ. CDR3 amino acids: CASSKLRGRDTEAFF. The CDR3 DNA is TGCGCCAGCAGCAAACTCAGGGGGCGGGACACTGAAGCTTTCTTT. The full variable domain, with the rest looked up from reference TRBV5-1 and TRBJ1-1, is KAGVTQTPRYLIKTRGQQVTLSCSPISGHRSVSWYQQTPGQGLQFLFEYFSETQRNKGNFPGRFSGRQFSNSRSEMNVSTLELGDSALYLCASSKLRGRDTEAFFGQGTRLTVV.

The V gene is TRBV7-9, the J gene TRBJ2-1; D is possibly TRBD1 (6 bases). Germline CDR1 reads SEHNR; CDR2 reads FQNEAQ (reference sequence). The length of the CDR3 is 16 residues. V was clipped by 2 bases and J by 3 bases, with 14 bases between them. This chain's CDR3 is CASSLSGGAGYNEQFF. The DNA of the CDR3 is TGTGCCAGCAGCTTAAGTGGGGGCGCGGGCTACAATGAGCAGTTCTTC.

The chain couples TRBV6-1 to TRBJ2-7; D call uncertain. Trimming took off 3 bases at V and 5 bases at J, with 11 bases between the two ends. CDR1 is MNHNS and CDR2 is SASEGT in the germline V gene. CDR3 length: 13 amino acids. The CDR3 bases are TGTGCCAGCAGTGAGCAAAACAGCCACGAGCAGTACTTC. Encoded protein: CASSEQNSHEQYF.

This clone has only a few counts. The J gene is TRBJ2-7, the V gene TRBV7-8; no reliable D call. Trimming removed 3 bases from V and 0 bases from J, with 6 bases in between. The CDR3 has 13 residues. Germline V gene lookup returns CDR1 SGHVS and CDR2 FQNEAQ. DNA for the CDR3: TGTGCCAGCAGCTTTGCTTCCTCCTACGAGCAGTACTTC. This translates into CASSFASSYEQYF.

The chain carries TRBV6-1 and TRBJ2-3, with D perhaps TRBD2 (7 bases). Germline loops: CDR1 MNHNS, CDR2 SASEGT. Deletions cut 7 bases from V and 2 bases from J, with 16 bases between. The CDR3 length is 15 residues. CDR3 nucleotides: TGTGCCAGCACCCCGGGGGCGGGAGACACAGATACGCAGTATTTT. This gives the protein CASTPGAGDTDTQYF.

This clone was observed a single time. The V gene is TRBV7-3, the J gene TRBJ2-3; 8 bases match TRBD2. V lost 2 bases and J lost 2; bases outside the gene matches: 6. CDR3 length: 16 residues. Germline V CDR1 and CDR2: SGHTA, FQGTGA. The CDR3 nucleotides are TGTGCCAGCAGCTTAGGGCCTAGCGGGCTCACAGATACGCAGTATTTT. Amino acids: CASSLGPSGLTDTQYF.

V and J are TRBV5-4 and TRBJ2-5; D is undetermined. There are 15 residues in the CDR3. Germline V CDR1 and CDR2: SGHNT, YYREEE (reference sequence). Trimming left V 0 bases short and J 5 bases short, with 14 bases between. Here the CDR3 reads CASSLDSGPYETQYF. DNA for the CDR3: TGTGCCAGCAGCTTGGATAGTGGGCCGTACGAGACCCAGTACTTC.